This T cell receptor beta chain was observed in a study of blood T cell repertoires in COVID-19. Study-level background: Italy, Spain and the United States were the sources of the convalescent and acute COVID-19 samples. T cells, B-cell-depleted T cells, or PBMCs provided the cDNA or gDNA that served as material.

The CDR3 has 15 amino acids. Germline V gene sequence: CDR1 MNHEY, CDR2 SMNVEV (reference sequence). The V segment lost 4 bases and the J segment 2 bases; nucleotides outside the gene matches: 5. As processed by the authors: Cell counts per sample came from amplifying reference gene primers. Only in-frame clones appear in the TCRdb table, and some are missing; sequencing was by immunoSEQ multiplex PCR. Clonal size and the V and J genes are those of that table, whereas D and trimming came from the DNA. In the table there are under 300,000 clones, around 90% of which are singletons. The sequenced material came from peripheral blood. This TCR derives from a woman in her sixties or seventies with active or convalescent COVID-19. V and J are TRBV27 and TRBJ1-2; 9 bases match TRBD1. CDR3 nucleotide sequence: TGTGCCAGCAGTTGGGCGGGACAGGGCAACTATGGCTACACCTTC. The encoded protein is CASSWAGQGNYGYTF.